The clone carrying this T cell receptor beta chain has more than one count but fewer than ten. This sample is part of a study of metastatic and nonmetastatic thyroid tumors. On the study more broadly: Repertoires from blood and tumor or nodule tissue of malignant and benign thyroid patients were compared.

In the source study's methods: The authors used CDR3 differences across clinicopathological groups to build a distant-metastasis classifier for papillary thyroid cancer. TCRdb ran MiXCR on the PCR reads. What appears here as the V and J calls and clone size reflects TCRdb's work, not the paper's. The sample has 25,000 to 30,000 clones, about 24% seen once. Thyroid surgery had not been preceded by any treatment in any patient. Germline V CDR1 and CDR2: SGHVS, FNYEAQ. The CDR3 spans 16 residues. Unmatched junction bases numbered 10, after V lost 1 base and J lost 5 bases. The sample comprised blood. The sequence came from a female donor with papillary thyroid cancer or a benign thyroid nodule (not recorded which). Some clones in this sample may be carry-over from other donors' samples. This chain links TRBV7-6 with TRBJ2-7; 8 bases map to TRBD2. CDR3 DNA: TGTGCCAGCAGCTTAGAACGCGGGAGGCTGATAGACGAGCAGTACTTC. Protein: CASSLERGRLIDEQYF. Supplemented by reference TRBV7-6 and TRBJ2-7, the full variable domain reads GAGVSQSPRYKVTKRGQDVALRCDPISGHVSLYWYRQALGQGPEFLTYFNYEAQQDKSGLPNDRFSAERPEGSISTLTIQRTEQRDSAMYRCASSLERGRLIDEQYFGPGTRLTVT.